One TCR beta chain is described in this entry. Its antigen remains unidentified. V was clipped by 4 bases and J by 1 base; unmatched bases: 8. Germline loops: CDR1 MNHNS, CDR2 SASEGT. CDR3 length: 16 residues. The sample is drawn from a study of early stage breast cancer tumors. Whole-study context: Most invasive tumors, about 80% of the 16, were ER+/PR+/HER2-. Overall study findings and caveats: Most shared enriched TCRB sequences were commonly generated ones. Blood repertoires resembled normal breast more than tumor.

Each sample had two DNA replicates, 0.5 ug blood or 1.5 ug tissue. The protocol was immunoSEQ multiplex PCR, while the TCRdb copy is restricted to in-frame clones and leaves out a portion. The table lists about 72,000 clones, around 85% of them singletons. Sequenced input: blood. This TCR derives from a person between 55 and 69 years old with breast cancer. The chain carries TRBV6-1 and TRBJ1-1, with TRBD1 matching 8 bases. Written as DNA, the CDR3 is TGTGCCAGCAGTGCCTTGTCCGGGACAGGGAACACTGAAGCTTTCTTT. Translated, it gives CASSALSGTGNTEAFF.